This entry is about one T cell receptor beta chain. The antigen is not known. The entry originates in a study of OX40 agonist ivuxolimab in advanced cancers. Study results and limitations: Individuals who were partial responders at 0.1-3.0 mg/kg had clonal expansion that ranked among the lowest. Relative to CD4+, CD8+ T cells held more expanded clones on average. At 0.1 to 3.0 mg/kg, clonal expansion of CD4+ and CD8+ blood T cells had occurred by week 6. Normalized T-cell clonal expansion was also low in a subset of nonresponders.

This CDR3 is built from 14 residues. Data came from immunoSEQ multiplex PCR; TCRdb stores just in-frame clones and leaves some out. The table lists tens of thousands of clones, roughly 80% of them singletons. The chain carries TRBV7-5 and TRBJ2-7. TRBV7-5 has pseudogene status. Sequenced material: CD4+ or CD8+ T cells sorted from blood, taken in a trial of the OX40 agonist ivuxolimab. The sequence came from an adult with an advanced solid tumor such as melanoma, head and neck, liver or kidney cancer. CDR3 residues: CVRSLDARSYEQYF. CDR3 nucleotide sequence: TGTGTCAGAAGCTTAGATGCACGCTCCTACGAGCAGTACTTC.